This is a list of T cell receptor beta chains from one sample in a study of OX40 agonist ivuxolimab in advanced cancers. Some clones are missing from TCRdb's copy, which holds only in-frame ones; the method was immunoSEQ multiplex PCR. The data show around 70,000 clones, roughly 82% seen once. The sequencing used CD4+ or CD8+ T cells sorted from blood, collected in a trial of the OX40 agonist ivuxolimab. The receptors come from an adult with an advanced solid tumor such as melanoma, head and neck, liver or kidney cancer. Both conserved end residues are part of each CDR3. D genes are given only for firm matches. Clone size appears in some rows only: once, few, many, or a class for an expanded clone.

>TRBV19|-|TRBJ2-6|-
TGTGCCAGTCACAACTCTGGGGCCAACGTCCTGACTTTC
CASHNSGANVLTF
>TRBV27|TRBD1|TRBJ2-7|once
TGTGCCAGCAGTTCGGACCGGGACAGGGCTAACGAGCAGTACTTC
CASSSDRDRANEQYF
>TRBV5-1|TRBD1|TRBJ1-4|-
TGCGCCAGCAGCTCGGGTGACAGGGGAGGTGAAAAACTGTTTTTT
CASSSGDRGGEKLFF
>TRBV7-2|-|TRBJ2-7|-
TGTGCCAGCAGCTTTACGCAGGACGGCGAGCAGTACTTC
CASSFTQDGEQYF
>TRBV28|-|TRBJ2-1|-
TGTGCCAGCAGTTTAATGTACAATGAGCAGTTCTTC
CASSLMYNEQFF
>TRBV28|-|TRBJ2-7|-
TGTGCCAGCAGTTTAGTAGGGGCCCCCTACGAGCAGTACTTC
CASSLVGAPYEQYF
>TRBV19|-|TRBJ2-6|-
TGTGCCAGTAGTTCACCTGGAGGGGGGAATGGGGCCAACGTCCTGACTTTC
CASSSPGGGNGANVLTF
>TRBV21-1|-|TRBJ2-2|-
TGTGCCAGCAGCAAAGAGAGGGACTCCTGCGGCACCGGGGAGCTGTTTTTT
CASSKERDSCGTGELFF
>TRBV28|-|TRBJ2-1|-
TGTGCCAGCAGTTTATCCGGCCCCTGGAATGAGCAGTTCTTC
CASSLSGPWNEQFF
>TRBV5-1|TRBD2|TRBJ2-5|-
TGCGCCAGCAGCCCGGGGGGGAAGGAGACCCAGTACTTC
CASSPGGKETQYF
>TRBV6-5|-|TRBJ1-1|-
TGTGCCAGCAGCCCTACTGTGGGGGACACTGAAGCTTTCTTT
CASSPTVGDTEAFF
>TRBV28|-|TRBJ2-4|-
TGTGCCAGCAGTTCCCCCGGGACACTAAAAAACATTCAGTACTTC
CASSSPGTLKNIQYF
>TRBV18|TRBD1|TRBJ1-1|-
TGTGCCAGCTCCCAACGACAGGGCTTTGCCCCCGGCACTGAAGCTTTCTTT
CASSQRQGFAPGTEAFF
>TRBV6-4|-|TRBJ1-2|-
TGTGCCAGCAGTGACTCCGGGCTATCCAACTATGGCTACACCTTC
CASSDSGLSNYGYTF
>TRBV28|-|TRBJ2-7|-
TGTGCCAGCAGTTCGTCGGACACATTCTCCTACGAGCAGTACTTC
CASSSSDTFSYEQYF
>TRBV7-9|-|TRBJ2-1|-
TGTGCCAGCAGCGCCCGGGGTCCGGGATACAATGAGCAGTTCTTC
CASSARGPGYNEQFF
>TRBV18|-|TRBJ1-3|-
TGTGCCAGCTCACCACCGATGGGGGTTGGAAACACCATATATTTT
CASSPPMGVGNTIYF
>TRBV9|-|TRBJ2-2|-
TGTGCCAGCAGCGTAGGACCCAACACCGGGGAGCTGTTTTTT
CASSVGPNTGELFF
>TRBV6-1|-|TRBJ1-5|-
TGTGCCAGCAGTGAAATCAATGGGGTCGGCAATCAGCCCCAGCATTTT
CASSEINGVGNQPQHF
>TRBV19|TRBD1|TRBJ2-7|-
TGTGCCAGTAGGAGGGACAGCGCGTCCTACGAGCAGTACTTC
CASRRDSASYEQYF
>TRBV19|-|TRBJ1-2|many
TGTGCCAGTAGGACAGGCGTCCGGAACGTCTTTGGCTACACCTTC
CASRTGVRNVFGYTF
>TRBV9|TRBD2|TRBJ2-7|few
TGTGCCAGCAGCGTAGAGCCTAGCGGGATGACCTACGAGCAGTACTTC
CASSVEPSGMTYEQYF
>TRBV7-6|TRBD2|TRBJ2-2|-
TGTGCCAGCAGCTCCGGGACTAGCGGAACCGGGGAGCTGTTTTTT
CASSSGTSGTGELFF
>TRBV5-4|TRBD1|TRBJ1-2|once
TGTGCCAGCAGGAGCCTAACAGGGGCCACGTCTAACTATGGCTACACCTTC
CASRSLTGATSNYGYTF
>TRBV18|-|TRBJ1-6|once
TGTGCCAGCTCACCCGATGGACACCCAAAGTGGTCACCCCTCCACTTT
CASSPDGHPKWSPLHF
>TRBV5-1|TRBD2|TRBJ2-5|-
TGCGCCAGCAGCCGGGCGACGGGGGGGCGGCAAGAGACCCAGTACTTC
CASSRATGGRQETQYF
>TRBV2|TRBD2|TRBJ2-1|once
TGTGCCAGCAGTGGCCGGGAGGCCCTCGGATTCTTC
CASSGREALGFF
>TRBV28|TRBD1|TRBJ1-5|-
TGTGCCAGTAACCGGGACAGGGGGGAGCCCCAGCATTTT
CASNRDRGEPQHF
>TRBV28|-|TRBJ1-4|-
TGTGCCAGCAGTCCGAATGACAGGTGGGATAAACTGTTTTTT
CASSPNDRWDKLFF
>TRBV6-5|TRBD1|TRBJ2-7|-
TGTGCCAGCAGTTACGCGACAGGGTCCTACGAGCAGTACTTC
CASSYATGSYEQYF
>TRBV7-9|TRBD2|TRBJ2-1|-
TGTGCCAGCAGCTTAGGAGGGCTAGCGGGGTACAATGAGCAGTTCTTC
CASSLGGLAGYNEQFF
>TRBV28|TRBD1|TRBJ2-2|-
TGTGCCAGCAGTACTCACGGACAGGGGCTTGAGCTGTTTTTT
CASSTHGQGLELFF
>TRBV7-2|TRBD2|TRBJ2-5|-
TGTGCCAGCAGCAAAGATAGCGGGGGGCGTTATAAGTACTTC
CASSKDSGGRYKYF
>TRBV28|-|TRBJ1-4|-
TGTGCCAGCAGTATATTTAATGAAAAACTGTTTTTT
CASSIFNEKLFF
>TRBV7-2|-|TRBJ1-1|-
TGTGCCAGCTCCCGACGGGGGAACACTGAAGCTTTCTTT
CASSRRGNTEAFF
>TRBV2|-|TRBJ1-2|-
TGTGCCAGCAGTGGTAGGGCCATCGACGGCTACACCTTC
CASSGRAIDGYTF
>TRBV27|-|TRBJ2-7|-
TGTGCCAGCAGCAACCACGGACAGACCTACGAGCAGTACTTC
CASSNHGQTYEQYF
>TRBV7-2|-|TRBJ1-2|-
TGTGCCAGCAGCTTACAGGGGAGAAAATATGGCTACACCTTC
CASSLQGRKYGYTF
>TRBV28|-|TRBJ1-5|-
TGTGCCAGCAGTAGGGGGGTCATTCAGCCCCAGCATTTT
CASSRGVIQPQHF
>TRBV7-3|-|TRBJ1-5|-
TGTGCCAGCAGCCATACGGGTCTACAGGGCTTCAATCAGCCCCAGCATTTT
CASSHTGLQGFNQPQHF